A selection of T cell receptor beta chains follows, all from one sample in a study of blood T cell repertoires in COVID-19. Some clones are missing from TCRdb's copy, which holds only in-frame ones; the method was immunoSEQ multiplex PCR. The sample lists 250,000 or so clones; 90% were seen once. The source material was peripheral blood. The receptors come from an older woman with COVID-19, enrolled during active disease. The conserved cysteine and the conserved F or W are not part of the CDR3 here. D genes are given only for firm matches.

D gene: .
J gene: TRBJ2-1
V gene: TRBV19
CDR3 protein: ASSKLGAEDNEQF

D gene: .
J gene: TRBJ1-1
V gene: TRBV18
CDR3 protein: ASSPSVTSNTEAF

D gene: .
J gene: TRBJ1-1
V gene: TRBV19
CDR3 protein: ASSIEQGNTEAF

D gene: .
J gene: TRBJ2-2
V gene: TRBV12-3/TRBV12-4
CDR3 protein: ASSFVSGELF

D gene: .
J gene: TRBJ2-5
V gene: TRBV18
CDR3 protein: ASSPQTQGQTQY

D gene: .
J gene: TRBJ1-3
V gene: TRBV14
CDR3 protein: ASSQEYIGWAGNTIY

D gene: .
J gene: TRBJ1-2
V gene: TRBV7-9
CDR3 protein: ASSLEGGGYT

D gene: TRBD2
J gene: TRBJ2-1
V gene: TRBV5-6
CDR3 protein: ASSPTLSGVTRWGNEQF

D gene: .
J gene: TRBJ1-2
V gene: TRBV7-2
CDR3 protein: ASSLELRTPPRGYT

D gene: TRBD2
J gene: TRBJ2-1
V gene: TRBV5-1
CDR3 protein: ASSSDKRGAWNEQF

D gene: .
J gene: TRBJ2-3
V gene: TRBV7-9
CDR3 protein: ASSILGGGADTQY

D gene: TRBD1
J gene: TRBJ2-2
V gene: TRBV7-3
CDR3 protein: ASSLNSPPLLGQGAGELF

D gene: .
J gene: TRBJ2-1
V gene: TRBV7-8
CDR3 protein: ASSPGTKEQF

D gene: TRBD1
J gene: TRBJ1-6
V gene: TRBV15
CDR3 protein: ATGTDNNSPLH

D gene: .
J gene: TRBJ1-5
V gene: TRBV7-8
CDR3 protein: ASSLATTGPNQPQH

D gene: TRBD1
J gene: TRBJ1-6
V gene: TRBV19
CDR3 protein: ASSAEGAWNSPLH

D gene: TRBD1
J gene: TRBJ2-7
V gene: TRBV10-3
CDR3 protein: AISGTGASYEQY

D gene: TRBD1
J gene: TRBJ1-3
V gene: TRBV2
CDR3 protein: ASSPRRGRRNTIY

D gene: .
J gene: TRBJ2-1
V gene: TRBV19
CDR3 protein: ASSPGHTGNEQF

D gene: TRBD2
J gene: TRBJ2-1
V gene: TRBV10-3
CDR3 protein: AISEQRGGQF

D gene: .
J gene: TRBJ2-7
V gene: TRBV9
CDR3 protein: ASSVSPGATYEQY

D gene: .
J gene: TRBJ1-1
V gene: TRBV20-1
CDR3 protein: SARLGQPAF

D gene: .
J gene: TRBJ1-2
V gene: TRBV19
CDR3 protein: ASKETGLNYGYT

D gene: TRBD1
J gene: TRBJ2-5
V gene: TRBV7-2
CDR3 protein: ASSVFSGTGFGETQY

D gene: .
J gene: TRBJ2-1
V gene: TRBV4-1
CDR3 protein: ASSSARYSYNEQF

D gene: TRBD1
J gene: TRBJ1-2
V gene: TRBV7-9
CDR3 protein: ASSLALGTVLYGYT

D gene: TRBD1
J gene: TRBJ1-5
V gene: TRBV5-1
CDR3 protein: ASSWTGGDQPQH

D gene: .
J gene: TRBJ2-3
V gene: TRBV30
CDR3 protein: AWRAGAGRTDTQY

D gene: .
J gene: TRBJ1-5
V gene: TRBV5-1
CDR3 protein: ASSPGIDQPQH

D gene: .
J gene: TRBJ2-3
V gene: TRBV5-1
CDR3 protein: ASSLEGAASTDTQY

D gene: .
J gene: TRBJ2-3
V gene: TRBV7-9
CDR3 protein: ASTEGGSSDTQY

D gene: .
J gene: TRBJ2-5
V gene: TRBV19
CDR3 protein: ASSPVTLQETQY

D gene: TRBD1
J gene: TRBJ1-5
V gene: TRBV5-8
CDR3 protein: ASSSLDRENQPQH

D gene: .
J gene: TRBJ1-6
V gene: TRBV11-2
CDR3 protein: ASSLWRENSPLH

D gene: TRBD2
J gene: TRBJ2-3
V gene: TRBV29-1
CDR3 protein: SVAGTSGTDTQY

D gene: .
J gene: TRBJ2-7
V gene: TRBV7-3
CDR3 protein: ASSPYNSYEQY

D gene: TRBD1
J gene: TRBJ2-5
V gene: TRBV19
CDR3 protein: ATRQGARETQY

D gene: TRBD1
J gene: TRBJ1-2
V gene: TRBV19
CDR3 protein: ASSIYARTGFDYGYT

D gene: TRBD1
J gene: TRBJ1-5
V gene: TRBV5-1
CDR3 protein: ASSPGQLYGNQPQH

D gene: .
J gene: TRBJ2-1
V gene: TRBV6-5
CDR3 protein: ASNTLARDEQF

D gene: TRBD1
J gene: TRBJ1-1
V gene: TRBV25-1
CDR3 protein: ASSVWDSPNTEAF

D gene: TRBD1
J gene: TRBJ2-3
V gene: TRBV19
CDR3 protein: ASSTRQGEADTQY

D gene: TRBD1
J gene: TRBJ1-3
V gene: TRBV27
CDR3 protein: ASRGTGTSGNTIY

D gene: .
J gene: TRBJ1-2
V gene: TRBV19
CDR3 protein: ASSLMDSPYGYT

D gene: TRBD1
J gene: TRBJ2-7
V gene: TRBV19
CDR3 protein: ASSIPGQGTYEQY

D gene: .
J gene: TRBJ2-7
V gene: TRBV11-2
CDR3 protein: ASSLGTGSGIYEQY

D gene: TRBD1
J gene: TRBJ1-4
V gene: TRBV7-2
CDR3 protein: ASSQSRDRGRSGEKLF

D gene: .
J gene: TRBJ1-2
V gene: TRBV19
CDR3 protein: ASRALSNYGYT

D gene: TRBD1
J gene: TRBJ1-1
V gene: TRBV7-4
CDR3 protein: ASIPSGTGRSMNTEAF

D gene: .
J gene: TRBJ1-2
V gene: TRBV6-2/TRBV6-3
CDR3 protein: ASSPTGFYGYT

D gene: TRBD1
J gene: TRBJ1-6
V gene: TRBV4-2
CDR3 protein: ASSQYRDSNSPLH

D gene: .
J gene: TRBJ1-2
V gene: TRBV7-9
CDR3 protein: ASSLQGNYGYT

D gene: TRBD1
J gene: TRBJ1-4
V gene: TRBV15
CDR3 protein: ATSRGLSGGNEKLF

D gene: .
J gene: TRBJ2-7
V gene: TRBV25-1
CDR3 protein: ASSGGYRASYEQY

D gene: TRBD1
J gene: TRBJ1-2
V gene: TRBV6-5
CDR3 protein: ASSYSRTGGNGYT